Below, 20 T cell receptor beta chains from the same sample are listed, as sequenced in a study of blood T cell repertoires in COVID-19. Data came from immunoSEQ multiplex PCR; TCRdb stores just in-frame clones and leaves some out. The data contain approximately 300,000 clones, about 90% of them singletons. The sequenced material came from PBMCs or T cells enriched from blood (not recorded which). Receptors were obtained from a woman in her 30s who had recovered from COVID-19.

Regarding this clone: The identical CDR3 is also encoded by other nucleotide sequences in the sample. The chain links TRBV7-3 to TRBJ2-5; D remains ambiguous. CDR3 length equals 13 residues. Germline CDR1 is SGHTA and CDR2 is FQGTGA. Trimming pared 1 base from V and 2 bases from J, leaving 5 bases between. The CDR3 loop is CASSLSRQETQYF. CDR3 sequence (DNA): TGTGCCAGCAGCTTAAGTCGGCAAGAGACCCAGTACTTC.

This sequence joins TRBV5-1 and TRBJ2-2; D unclear. Trimming pared 2 bases from V and 2 bases from J, leaving 4 bases between. The CDR3 runs to 13 residues. Germline lookup yields CDR1 SGHRS and CDR2 YFSETQ. The CDR3 DNA reads as TGCGCCAGCAGCTTAGCAAACACCGGGGAGCTGTTTTTT. Protein: CASSLANTGELFF. The full variable domain, with the rest looked up from reference TRBV5-1 and TRBJ2-2, is KAGVTQTPRYLIKTRGQQVTLSCSPISGHRSVSWYQQTPGQGLQFLFEYFSETQRNKGNFPGRFSGRQFSNSRSEMNVSTLELGDSALYLCASSLANTGELFFGEGSRLTVL.

The V call is TRBV10-3, the J call TRBJ1-1; 7 positions match TRBD1. CDR1 is ENHRY, CDR2 SYGVKD, per germline. CDR3 size: 15 residues. V gave up 6 bases and J gave up 4 bases; unmatched junction bases: 11. The CDR3 loop reads CAIREGQGGLTEAFF. In nucleotides, the CDR3 is TGTGCCATCAGAGAGGGTCAAGGGGGCCTCACTGAAGCTTTCTTT.

The CDR3 DNA is TGTGCCAGTAGCAGCCGGGGGACACCCCTCCACTTT. Its translation is CASSSRGTPLHF. This chain uses TRBV19 with TRBJ1-6; D perhaps matches TRBD1 (5 bases). CDR3 length: 12 residues. CDR1 is LNHDA and CDR2 is SQIVND in the germline V gene (reference sequence). V was clipped by 6 bases and J by 11 bases, with 11 bases between them.

The V gene is TRBV10-2, the J gene TRBJ2-3, with 11 bases matching TRBD2. Germline V gene lookup returns CDR1 WSHSY and CDR2 SAAADI. The CDR3 runs 18 residues. With V trimmed by 11 bases and J by 3 bases, 19 bases remained unmatched. CDR3 DNA sequence: TGCGCCCTCATCGACCCTAGGGTGATAGCGGGGGGGACAGATACGCAGTATTTT. Amino acid sequence: CALIDPRVIAGGTDTQYF.

The sample holds one count of this clone. This chain uses TRBV11-2 with TRBJ2-5; 14 positions agree with TRBD2. The CDR3 totals 17 residues. Looked up from germline, CDR1 is SGHAT and CDR2 is FQNNGV. The ends lost 5 bases at V and 1 base at J; junction bases unmatched: 6. This CDR3 is CASSGLAGGFLQETQYF. The CDR3 DNA sequence: TGTGCCAGCAGCGGACTAGCGGGGGGATTTCTCCAAGAGACCCAGTACTTC.

This chain uses TRBV2 with TRBJ1-1; 8 bases are a match to TRBD1. The CDR3 is 15 amino acids. After removal of 5 bases from V and 0 bases from J, the junction contained 5 bases not matched to a gene. Germline V gives CDR1 SNHLY, CDR2 FYNNEI. CDR3: CASSLDRVMNTEAFF. DNA for the CDR3: TGTGCCAGCAGTCTGGACAGGGTGATGAACACTGAAGCTTTCTTT.

This rearrangement joins TRBV28 to TRBJ2-1; 8 nucleotides align to TRBD1. Germline V gene lookup returns CDR1 MDHEN and CDR2 SYDVKM. The CDR3 totals 14 residues. Germline trimming cut 6 bases from V and 7 bases from J; bases unmatched to any gene: 8. The CDR3 nucleotides read TGTGCCAGCAGCGAAGGACAGGGTTCGAATGAGCAGTTCTTC. Protein: CASSEGQGSNEQFF. Using reference TRBV28 and TRBJ2-1 for the parts outside the CDR3, the full variable domain is DVKVTQSSRYLVKRTGEKVFLECVQDMDHENMFWYRQDPGLGLRLIYFSYDVKMKEKGDIPEGYSVSREKKERFSLILESASTNQTSMYLCASSEGQGSNEQFFGPGTRLTVL.

CDR3 region: CASRTRDRDSPLHF. CDR3 bases: TGTGCCAGCCGCACCCGGGACAGGGATTCACCCCTCCACTTT. The V and J genes are TRBV27 and TRBJ1-6; TRBD1 matches 9 bases. Germline lookup yields CDR1 MNHEY and CDR2 SMNVEV (reference sequence). The CDR3 contains 14 residues. The junction had 7 bases not matched to a gene; V was cut back by 8 bases and J by 8 bases.

The CDR3 protein is CASSYSADSYNSPLHF. The DNA for the CDR3 is TGTGCCAGCAGTTACTCGGCGGATTCCTATAATTCACCCCTCCACTTT. The chain joins TRBV6-2 or TRBV6-3 to TRBJ1-6; no firm D call. This CDR3 comprises 16 residues. CDR1 is MNHEY and CDR2 is SVGEGT in the germline V gene. Trimming left V 0 bases short and J 1 base short, with 7 bases between.

V gene TRBV5-1 combines with J gene TRBJ1-4, with 7 nucleotides matching TRBD1. From germline, CDR1 is SGHRS and CDR2 YFSETQ. The CDR3 sequence is 15 residues long. V was pared by 1 base and J by 6 bases, with 6 bases of the junction left unmatched. The CDR3 nucleotides read TGCGCCAGCAGCTTGAAAGGGGGCGAGGATGAAAAACTGTTTTTT. Translation gives CASSLKGGEDEKLFF. The full variable domain, completed using reference TRBV5-1 and TRBJ1-4, is KAGVTQTPRYLIKTRGQQVTLSCSPISGHRSVSWYQQTPGQGLQFLFEYFSETQRNKGNFPGRFSGRQFSNSRSEMNVSTLELGDSALYLCASSLKGGEDEKLFFGSGTQLSVL.

The gene calls are TRBV11-3 and TRBJ1-1; D is ambiguous. Between the trimmed V and J ends, which lost 4 bases and 5 bases, there was a span of 14 bases. The CDR3 is made up of 14 amino acids. Germline CDR1 is SGHNT and CDR2 is YENEEA. DNA of the CDR3: TGTGCCAGCAGCTCCGGAGGCCGGGCTACTGAAGCTTTCTTT. As protein: CASSSGGRATEAFF. Full variable domain (outside the CDR3, taken from reference TRBV11-3 and TRBJ1-1): EAGVVQSPRYKIIEKKQPVAFWCNPISGHNTLYWYLQNLGQGPELLIRYENEEAVDDSQLPKDRFSAERLKGVDSTLKIQPAELGDSAVYLCASSSGGRATEAFFGQGTRLTVV.

The chain carries TRBV29-1 and TRBJ1-6; TRBD1 matches 7 bases. Germline assignment: CDR1 SQVTM and CDR2 ANQGSEA. CDR3 length equals 12 residues. V trimming: 4 bases; J trimming: 9 bases; junction bases outside the gene matches: 3. The chain's CDR3 is CSVGGGSSPLHF. In DNA, the CDR3 is TGCAGCGTTGGAGGGGGCAGTTCACCCCTCCACTTT.

The gene calls are TRBV11-2 and TRBJ2-7; D ambiguous. Trimming removed 1 base at V and 6 bases at J, with 16 bases between. Germline CDR1 and CDR2: SGHAT and FQNNGV. The CDR3 runs 15 residues. The CDR3 coding sequence is TGTGCCAGCAGCTTAGTCGGTGGGCATCCCGGCGAGCAGTACTTC. Its protein is CASSLVGGHPGEQYF.

This chain joins TRBV28 and TRBJ2-5; D is undetermined. The germline V and J ends were trimmed by 5 bases and 1 base, with 11 bases remaining between them. CDR3 length: 14 residues. Germline V gives CDR1 MDHEN, CDR2 SYDVKM. CDR3 DNA sequence: TGTGCCAGCAGTCCTCAGTGGTTCCAAGAGACCCAGTACTTC. Amino acid sequence: CASSPQWFQETQYF. The full variable domain, in which reference TRBV28 and TRBJ2-5 provide the parts outside the CDR3, is DVKVTQSSRYLVKRTGEKVFLECVQDMDHENMFWYRQDPGLGLRLIYFSYDVKMKEKGDIPEGYSVSREKKERFSLILESASTNQTSMYLCASSPQWFQETQYFGPGTRLLVL.

The chain couples TRBV3-1 (or the pseudogene TRBV3-2) to TRBJ2-1; perhaps TRBD1 as D (8 bases). The CDR3 sequence is 18 residues long. Trimming took off 4 bases at V and 7 bases at J, with 26 bases between the two ends. In germline, CDR1 is LGHDT, CDR2 YNNKEL (reference sequence). The CDR3 sequence is CASSLQGGVWTSSNEQFF. CDR3 DNA: TGTGCCAGCAGCCTACAGGGGGGAGTTTGGACTAGTTCGAATGAGCAGTTCTTC.

The chain combines TRBV5-1 with TRBJ1-6; D is perhaps TRBD1 (5 bases). Per germline, CDR1 SGHRS and CDR2 YFSETQ. This CDR3 spans 15 amino acids. Trimming took 0 bases from V and 10 from J, leaving 14 bases between them. Written as DNA, the CDR3 is TGCGCCAGCAGCTTGGCCGCAGGGTTAGGGTCACCCCTCCACTTT. The encoded protein is CASSLAAGLGSPLHF.

This clone was recorded only once. The chain uses TRBV9 and TRBJ1-4; a weak D match, TRBD1 (6 bases). V was shortened by 1 base and J by 8 bases, with 15 bases between the two germline ends. Germline V lookup: CDR1 SGDLS, CDR2 YYNGEE. The CDR3 is 15 amino acids. This CDR3 reads CASSVHSRGNEKLFF. The CDR3 DNA follows: TGTGCCAGCAGCGTACATAGTAGGGGGAACGAAAAACTGTTTTTT.

The sample holds one count of this clone. The V gene is TRBV12-3 or TRBV12-4, the J gene TRBJ1-1; weak D call: TRBD1 (6 bases). The V and J ends lost 2 bases and 5 bases respectively, with 9 bases between them. The CDR3 consists of 13 residues. As DNA, the CDR3 is TGTGCCAGCAGTTTATACAGGGCGACTGAAGCTTTCTTT. This codes for CASSLYRATEAFF.

This clone was observed once. The V call is TRBV7-2, the J call TRBJ2-5; perhaps TRBD1 as D (6 bases). The V gene's germline CDR1 is SGHTA and CDR2 FQGNSA. V lost 2 bases and J lost 5, with 9 bases in between. The CDR3 covers 13 residues. Here the CDR3 reads CASSLRGTETQYF. The CDR3 DNA is TGTGCCAGCAGCTTAAGGGGGACGGAGACCCAGTACTTC. Looking up the rest from reference TRBV7-2 and TRBJ2-5 gives the full variable domain: GAGVSQSPSNKVTEKGKDVELRCDPISGHTALYWYRQSLGQGLEFLIYFQGNSAPDKSGLPSDRFSAERTGGSVSTLTIQRTQQEDSAVYLCASSLRGTETQYFGPGTRLLVL.